This TCR beta chain comes out of a study of Graves' ophthalmopathy and Graves' hyperthyroidism. Study-level results: The study's model predicted ophthalmopathy progression at 70% to 71% sensitivity and around 75% specificity. Detection in blood was also observed for most expanded thyroid clonotypes above 0.001 frequency.

There are many counts of this clonotype. Antigen unknown. Clinical symptoms, serum thyroxine, TRAb, thyroid ultrasound and orbital computed tomography determined diagnosis. Isolation of PBMCs was performed using around 9.5 ml of fresh peripheral blood. V lost 0 bases and J lost 4; bases outside the gene matches: 1. The CDR3 totals 15 residues. RNA served as the template for amplifying TCR beta CDR3 regions. Amplification began with first-round RT-PCR using HTBI primers, then second-round multiplex PCR was performed. TCRdb used MiXCR to reprocess the multiplex PCR reads, holding one entry per CDR3 protein. Among 300,000 to 400,000 distinct CDR3 sequences, 17% were seen once, and the ten largest hold around an eighth.

This sequence originates from an adult man with Graves' ophthalmopathy. Sequenced input: peripheral blood. V gene TRBV12-3 or TRBV12-4 combines with J gene TRBJ2-5; 11 bases agree with TRBD2. CDR3 coding DNA: TGTGCCAGCAGTTTAGCTAGCGGGAGGGGAGAGACCCAGTACTTC. Residues: CASSLASGRGETQYF.